These 23 T cell receptor beta chains were all obtained from the same sample, sequenced in a study of regulatory and conventional T cells in RAG deficiency. Data came from immunoSEQ multiplex PCR; TCRdb stores just in-frame clones and leaves some out. In the table there are around 30,000 clones, around 89% of which are singletons. These records were also assigned to another study, of regulatory T cells. According to that study: Primers: 52 TRBV forward and 13 TRBJ reverse.

The material sequenced was CD8+ T cells sorted from blood. Source of these receptors: a human donor in good health.

The rearrangement uses TRBV18 and TRBJ2-1; a weak D match, TRBD2 (5 bases). CDR3 length: 11 amino acids. With 4 bases removed from V and 8 bases from J, the gap between germline ends came to 6 bases. Per germline, CDR1 KGHSH and CDR2 LQKENI. CDR3 DNA: TGTGCCAGCTCACGGGGAGATGAGCAGTTCTTC. The encoded protein is CASSRGDEQFF.

The gene calls are TRBV19 and TRBJ2-5, with TRBD2 as a possible D gene (7 bases). Germline V lookup: CDR1 LNHDA, CDR2 SQIVND (reference sequence). Between the trimmed V and J ends, which lost 1 base and 1 base, there was a span of 10 bases. The CDR3 length is 15 residues. This chain's CDR3 is CASSIGGGVQETQYF. The CDR3 nucleotides read TGTGCCAGTAGTATAGGAGGGGGGGTCCAAGAGACCCAGTACTTC.

The chain links TRBV4-1 to TRBJ2-7, with D possibly matching TRBD1 (6 bases). The CDR3 runs 13 residues. The germline gives CDR1 MGHRA, CDR2 YSYEKL. With 0 bases removed from V and 3 bases from J, the gap between germline ends came to 6 bases. The CDR3: CASSQEGGYEQYF. CDR3 in DNA: TGCGCCAGCAGCCAAGAAGGGGGCTACGAGCAGTACTTC.

The chain links TRBV6-1 to TRBJ2-1; TRBD2 aligns across 11 bases. This CDR3 region has 15 residues. CDR1 is MNHNS and CDR2 is SASEGT in the germline V gene. The J segment lost 3 bases and the V segment lost 7 bases, leaving 5 bases of the junction unmatched. DNA of the CDR3: TGTGCCAGCACCGGGACTAGCGGATTCTACAATGAGCAGTTCTTC. Amino acids: CASTGTSGFYNEQFF.

The J gene is TRBJ2-5, the V gene TRBV7-9; no clear D gene. Near its end, the DNA agrees better with TRBJ2-7, so the J call may be wrong. The CDR3 runs 14 residues. The V gene's germline CDR1 is SEHNR and CDR2 FQNEAQ (reference sequence). For the CDR3, the DNA is TGTGCCAGCAGCTTGGTTGAACAGTCCTACGAGCAGTACTTC. Translation: CASSLVEQSYEQYF.

This chain connects TRBV7-8 to TRBJ2-3; possible D gene TRBD2, 5 bases. This CDR3 has 15 residues. V lost 2 bases to trimming and J lost 2 bases, with 11 bases between them. CDR1 and CDR2 from the germline V gene are SGHVS and FQNEAQ. CDR3 coding DNA: TGTGCCAGCAGCTTAAACTCAGACTACACAGATACGCAGTATTTT. It is translated as CASSLNSDYTDTQYF.

The genes are TRBV10-1 and TRBJ1-1, with 8 bases matching TRBD1. This CDR3 region has 14 residues. V shed 6 bases and J 7 bases; nucleotides not matched to a gene: 10. Germline V CDR1 and CDR2: WNHNN, SYGVQD (reference sequence). This chain's CDR3 is CASSKDRGPLEAFF. The DNA for the CDR3 is TGCGCCAGCAGCAAAGACAGGGGCCCCCTTGAAGCTTTCTTT.

V usage is TRBV13 and J usage is TRBJ2-7; a possible D gene is TRBD1 (6 bases). V lost 4 bases to trimming and J lost 1 base, with 20 bases between them. Germline V CDR1 and CDR2: PRHDT, FYEKMQ (reference sequence). CDR3 size: 17 residues. The CDR3 DNA reads TGTGCCAGCAGCTCTGAATTACAGGGTTTTGAGTCCTACGAGCAGTACTTC. Residues: CASSSELQGFESYEQYF.

J is TRBJ1-1 and V is TRBV7-6, with no clear D. Germline-derived CDR1 and CDR2 are SGHVS and FNYEAQ. The CDR3 consists of 14 residues. V gave up 1 base and J gave up 0 bases, with 6 bases separating them. CDR3 residues: CASSLGIMNTEAFF. The DNA for the CDR3 is TGTGCCAGCAGCTTAGGGATTATGAACACTGAAGCTTTCTTT.

This sequence joins TRBV5-1 and TRBJ2-1; TRBD2 agrees at 7 bases. J gave up 0 bases and V 0 bases, and 9 bases lay outside the gene matches. This CDR3 is built from 18 residues. Germline values: CDR1 SGHRS, CDR2 YFSETQ. The CDR3 sequence: CASSLALAGPSSYNEQFF. The CDR3 DNA is TGCGCCAGCAGCTTGGCGTTAGCGGGCCCCAGCTCCTACAATGAGCAGTTCTTC. Looking up the rest from reference TRBV5-1 and TRBJ2-1 gives the full variable domain: KAGVTQTPRYLIKTRGQQVTLSCSPISGHRSVSWYQQTPGQGLQFLFEYFSETQRNKGNFPGRFSGRQFSNSRSEMNVSTLELGDSALYLCASSLALAGPSSYNEQFFGPGTRLTVL.

V is TRBV7-9 and J is TRBJ1-1; possible D gene TRBD1, 5 bases. Trimming stripped 1 base from V and 3 bases from J, with 9 bases between. The CDR3 runs to 14 residues. Germline CDR1 and CDR2: SEHNR and FQNEAQ (reference sequence). The chain's CDR3 is CASSLGGQHTEAFF. DNA for the CDR3: TGTGCCAGCAGCTTAGGAGGACAACACACTGAAGCTTTCTTT.

The chain combines TRBV4-2 with TRBJ1-2; D perhaps matches TRBD1 (5 bases). Trimming took off 0 bases at V and 0 bases at J, with 14 bases between the two ends. Germline lookup yields CDR1 LGHNA and CDR2 YNFKEQ. CDR3 length: 17 residues. CDR3 amino acids: CASSQDRAGIANYGYTF. The CDR3 bases are TGTGCCAGCAGCCAAGATCGGGCAGGGATCGCTAACTATGGCTACACCTTC.

The rearrangement uses TRBV27 and TRBJ2-1; 8 positions agree with TRBD2. Germline V lookup: CDR1 MNHEY, CDR2 SMNVEV (reference sequence). This CDR3 spans 15 amino acids. V was clipped by 5 bases and J by 1 base; unmatched bases: 4. This CDR3 is CASSLRGGSYNEQFF. The CDR3 bases are TGTGCCAGCAGTCTCCGGGGGGGGTCCTACAATGAGCAGTTCTTC.

This chain joins TRBV19 and TRBJ2-7, with 7 bases lining up with TRBD1. Trimming cost V 2 bases and J 6 bases; bases outside gene matches: 10. The CDR3 length is 15 residues. Germline V gene lookup returns CDR1 LNHDA and CDR2 SQIVND (reference sequence). The CDR3 is CASSIQVTGTVEQYF. DNA of the CDR3: TGTGCCAGTAGTATACAGGTGACAGGGACGGTCGAGCAGTACTTC.

V is TRBV7-9 and J is TRBJ2-1; TRBD2 aligns across 13 bases. Germline CDR1 and CDR2: SEHNR and FQNEAQ (reference sequence). CDR3 length equals 15 residues. J was trimmed by 10 bases and V by 5 bases; bases with no gene match: 8. The CDR3 sequence: CASSGGTSGEGEQFF. In DNA form, the CDR3 reads TGTGCCAGCAGCGGTGGGACTAGCGGGGAGGGCGAGCAGTTCTTC.

This clone was seen only once. The V call is TRBV7-9, the J call TRBJ2-7; 7 nucleotides line up with TRBD1. Germline loops: CDR1 SEHNR, CDR2 FQNEAQ (reference sequence). This CDR3 spans 14 amino acids. The trim removed 5 bases at V and 0 bases at J, leaving 4 bases unmatched. CDR3: CASSARDSSYEQYF. In nucleotides, the CDR3 is TGTGCCAGCAGCGCCAGGGACAGCTCCTACGAGCAGTACTTC.

This chain joins TRBV11-2 and TRBJ2-1; 7 nucleotides match TRBD2. The CDR3 runs 18 residues. From germline, CDR1 is SGHAT and CDR2 FQNNGV. The junction had 14 bases not matched to a gene; V was cut back by 5 bases and J by 1 base. For the CDR3, the DNA is TGTGCCAGCAGCCCTAAGTCAGCGGGCGGGAGTTCCTACAATGAGCAGTTCTTC. It is translated as CASSPKSAGGSSYNEQFF.

The V call is TRBV27, the J call TRBJ2-3, with D unclear. In germline, CDR1 is MNHEY, CDR2 SMNVEV (reference sequence). V shed 1 base and J shed 5 bases, with 13 bases lying between them. The CDR3 is 15 residues long. CDR3 in amino acids: CASSLLGAERDTQYF. As DNA, the CDR3 is TGTGCCAGCAGTTTATTGGGTGCCGAGAGAGATACGCAGTATTTT.

J is TRBJ2-2 and V is TRBV14, with a weak D call TRBD2 (6 bases). The CDR3 extends over 16 amino acids. Germline CDR1 is SGHDN and CDR2 is FVKESK. The V end was cut by 2 bases, the J end by 0 bases, with 10 bases between. Here the CDR3 DNA reads TGTGCCAGCAGCCAAAGGCGGGGCTCGAACACCGGGGAGCTGTTTTTT. Translation gives CASSQRRGSNTGELFF.

This clone was counted between two and nine times. The J gene is TRBJ1-6, the V gene TRBV27, with D perhaps TRBD1 (5 bases). Germline V lookup: CDR1 MNHEY, CDR2 SMNVEV (reference sequence). Deletions cut 6 bases from V and 0 bases from J, with 15 bases between. The CDR3 is 17 residues long. In nucleotides, the CDR3 is TGTGCCAGCAGCAGCGGGGACGCAAGCTCCTATAATTCACCCCTCCACTTT. Translating it yields CASSSGDASSYNSPLHF.

The genes are TRBV7-3 and TRBJ2-3; D is unresolved. V lost 0 bases, J lost 4 bases, and 17 bases lay in between. The CDR3 is 17 amino acids. Per the germline V gene, CDR1 is SGHTA and CDR2 is FQGTGA. The CDR3 region has the DNA TGTGCCAGCAGCTTAACGGGGTCGAACTCCCCGGCAGATACGCAGTATTTT. It is translated as CASSLTGSNSPADTQYF.

This sequence joins TRBV5-4 and TRBJ2-2; D is unclear. This CDR3 region has 14 residues. Per the germline V gene, CDR1 is SGHNT and CDR2 is YYREEE (reference sequence). V was clipped by 0 bases and J by 1 base, with 4 bases between them. CDR3: CASSLDRNTGELFF. CDR3 bases: TGTGCCAGCAGCTTGGACAGGAACACCGGGGAGCTGTTTTTT. The full variable domain, completed using reference TRBV5-4 and TRBJ2-2, is ETGVTQSPTHLIKTRGQQVTLRCSSQSGHNTVSWYQQALGQGPQFIFQYYREEENGRGNFPPRFSGLQFPNYSSELNVNALELDDSALYLCASSLDRNTGELFFGEGSRLTVL.

This chain links TRBV7-9 with TRBJ2-2; perhaps D is TRBD1 or TRBD2 (5 bases each). Germline lookup yields CDR1 SEHNR and CDR2 FQNEAQ (reference sequence). The CDR3 sequence is 14 residues long. The V and J ends lost 1 base and 8 bases respectively, with 11 bases between them. The CDR3: CASSLDGGEGELFF. Here the CDR3 DNA reads TGTGCCAGCAGCTTAGATGGGGGAGAAGGGGAGCTGTTTTTT.